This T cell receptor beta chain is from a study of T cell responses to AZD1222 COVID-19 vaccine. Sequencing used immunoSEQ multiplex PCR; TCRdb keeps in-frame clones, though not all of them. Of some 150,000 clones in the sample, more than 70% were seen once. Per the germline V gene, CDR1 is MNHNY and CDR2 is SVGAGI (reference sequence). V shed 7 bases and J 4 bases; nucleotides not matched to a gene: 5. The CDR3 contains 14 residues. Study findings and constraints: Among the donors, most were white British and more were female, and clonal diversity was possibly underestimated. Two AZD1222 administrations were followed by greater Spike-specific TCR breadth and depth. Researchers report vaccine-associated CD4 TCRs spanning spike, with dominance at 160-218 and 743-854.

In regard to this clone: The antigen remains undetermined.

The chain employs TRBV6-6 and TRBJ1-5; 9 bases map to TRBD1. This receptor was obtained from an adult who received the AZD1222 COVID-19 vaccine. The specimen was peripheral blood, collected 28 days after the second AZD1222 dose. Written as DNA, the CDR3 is TGTGCCAGCACCGGACAGGGGAGTAATCAGCCCCAGCATTTT. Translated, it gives CASTGQGSNQPQHF.